Here is one T cell receptor (beta chain) with its context. Its matching antigen is unknown. A junction boundary mismatches the germline segment, possibly from a read error. The PCR ran on 60 Vbeta and 13 Jbeta primers. Produced via immunoSEQ multiplex PCR; TCRdb's table is partial and in-frame only. Among around 96,000 clones, 60% to 80% were seen once, and the ten largest hold roughly 3.2%. The data stem from a study of cytomegalovirus exposure and HLA in healthy donors. Study-wide background: Approximately 81% of some 390 genotyped donors fell in the Caucasian-associated ancestry cluster. General study points: Later analysis showed TCR association rates varying by HLA locus, highest for DRB1 and lowest for HLA-C.

The CDR3 spans 14 residues. From germline, CDR1 is SEHNR and CDR2 FQNEAQ (reference sequence). This chain uses TRBV7-9 with TRBJ2-7; 9 nucleotides agree with TRBD1. The clonotype was recovered from a man in his fifties or sixties in good health and CMV-seronegative. Material: PBMCs. Here the CDR3 reads CSSSHWGQGNEQYF. For the CDR3, the DNA is TGTTCCAGCAGCCACTGGGGACAGGGAAACGAGCAGTACTTC.